These 7 T cell receptor beta chains originate from one sample sequenced in a study of cytomegalovirus exposure and HLA in healthy donors. With 60 Vbeta and 13 Jbeta primers, the PCR was carried out. Profiling relied on immunoSEQ multiplex PCR, and the TCRdb table lists in-frame clones only, not all of them. The sample contains just over 150,000 clones, approximately 70% of which appear only once. The sample comprised PBMCs. The receptor set was obtained from a man between 40 and 49 years old in good health and CMV-seropositive.

The chain is built from TRBV9 and TRBJ1-2, with D possibly being TRBD1 (6 bases). Per the germline V gene, CDR1 is SGDLS and CDR2 is YYNGEE. V was pared by 0 bases and J by 5 bases, with 17 bases between. The CDR3 loop spans 16 amino acids. As DNA, the CDR3 is TGTGCCAGCAGCGTAGGGGACGGGGGGGCGAAGTATGGCTACACCTTC. Protein product: CASSVGDGGAKYGYTF.

This chain joins TRBV4-3 and TRBJ2-2, with D tentatively TRBD1 (5 bases). The CDR3 sequence is 16 residues long. Germline CDR1 LGHNA, CDR2 YSLEER. V lost 2 bases, J lost 0 bases, and 10 bases lay in between. CDR3 nucleotides: TGCGCCAGCAGCCAAACCCCAGGGCCGAACACCGGGGAGCTGTTTTTT. It is translated as CASSQTPGPNTGELFF.

The gene calls are TRBV6-1 and TRBJ2-2, with D perhaps TRBD1 (5 bases). The CDR3 runs to 14 residues. Germline V lookup: CDR1 MNHNS, CDR2 SASEGT. V was clipped by 8 bases and J by 6 bases, with 16 bases between them. The CDR3 region is CASLGAGQAGELFF. In DNA, the CDR3 is TGTGCCAGCCTTGGTGCAGGGCAGGCCGGGGAGCTGTTTTTT.

This clone was recorded once. This specimen includes other DNA sequences encoding the same CDR3. The V call is TRBV9, the J call TRBJ1-3; 9 bases align to TRBD1. The V and J ends lost 4 bases and 0 bases, in that order; junction bases with no gene match: 5. The CDR3 totals 16 residues. Germline CDR1 SGDLS, CDR2 YYNGEE. The CDR3 reads CASSLGQGSSGNTIYF. In DNA, the CDR3 is TGTGCCAGCAGCCTCGGACAGGGGAGCTCTGGAAACACCATATATTTT.

The chain is built from TRBV6-6 and TRBJ2-1, with 8 bases lining up with TRBD1. From germline, CDR1 is MNHNY and CDR2 SVGAGI (reference sequence). The CDR3 has 15 residues. Germline trimming cut 0 bases from V and 10 bases from J; bases unmatched to any gene: 8. The CDR3 sequence: CASSYSGQATPEQFF. As DNA, the CDR3 is TGTGCCAGCAGTTACTCGGGACAGGCGACCCCGGAGCAGTTCTTC.

CDR3 in amino acids: CASSLGTNNEQFF. The CDR3 nucleotides are TGTGCCAGCAGCTTAGGGACTAACAATGAGCAGTTCTTC. V is TRBV13 and J is TRBJ2-1; possible D gene TRBD2, 5 bases. This CDR3 region has 13 residues. Trimming shortened V by 0 bases and J by 5 bases, and 5 bases separated the two germline ends. Looked up from germline, CDR1 is PRHDT and CDR2 is FYEKMQ (reference sequence).

V and J are TRBV9 and TRBJ1-1, with a possible D match to TRBD1 (6 bases). V was cut by 3 bases and J by 7 bases, with 13 bases left in between. The V gene's germline CDR1 is SGDLS and CDR2 YYNGEE. The CDR3 has 13 residues. CDR3 sequence reads: CASSEIQGFEAFF. The CDR3 region has the DNA TGTGCCAGCAGCGAAATCCAGGGGTTTGAAGCTTTCTTT.